The rows below give T cell receptor beta chains drawn from one sample of a study of post-analysis software for immune sequencing data. TCRdb reprocessed the PCR reads with MiXCR, giving one entry per CDR3 protein. Of 600,000 to 700,000 distinct CDR3 sequences detected, approximately 60% appear once; the ten largest clones hold over 9%. The sample comprised blood. The receptors stem from a girl aged 2 to 9 with multiple sclerosis. The CDR3 runs from the conserved cysteine through the conserved F or W. The D gene is left open where the match is weak. Clone size is shown for a subset of rows, as once, few, many or a class of expanded clone.

abundance,v_gene,j_gene,d_gene,CDR3nt,CDR3aa
NA,TRBV20-1,TRBJ2-5,TRBD2,TGCAGTGCTTTGGGACTAGTAGGCAATGAGCAGTACTTC,CSALGLVGNEQYF
NA,TRBV7-2,TRBJ2-1,TRBD1,TGTGCCAGCAGCCCGCACATGGGACAGGGTACCTCCAATGAGCAGTTCTTC,CASSPHMGQGTSNEQFF
few,TRBV10-3,TRBJ1-2,TRBD1,TGTGCCACCGGACAGGGGGTTGATGGCTACACCTTC,CATGQGVDGYTF
few,TRBV11-2,TRBJ2-4,NA,TGTGCCAGCAGCTCAGTTAGCGGAAAAAACATTCAGTACTTC,CASSSVSGKNIQYF
NA,TRBV5-1,TRBJ2-7,NA,TGCGCCAGCAGCCAAGGGGACGGATCCTACGAGCAGTACTTC,CASSQGDGSYEQYF
many,TRBV28,TRBJ2-7,TRBD2,TGTGCCAGCAGCCCGGGAGGGCTAGCGGGAGGGAGCTCCTACGAGCAGTACTTC,CASSPGGLAGGSSYEQYF
NA,TRBV2,TRBJ1-1,NA,TGTGCCAGCGAGGGTCTTGCGAAAACTGAAGCTTTCTTT,CASEGLAKTEAFF
NA,TRBV14,TRBJ2-3,NA,TGTGCCAGCAGCCAAAGGTCGGGGTCTACAGATACGCAGTATTTT,CASSQRSGSTDTQYF
NA,TRBV11-2,TRBJ2-5,TRBD2,TGTGCCAGCAGCTTCGACGGACTAGCGGGAGGGCCCGTTTCAGAGACCCAGTACTTC,CASSFDGLAGGPVSETQYF
NA,TRBV7-8,TRBJ1-5,NA,TGTGCCAGCAGCTTAAGGACAGCCACTCCCCAGCCCCAGCATTTT,CASSLRTATPQPQHF
NA,TRBV9,TRBJ2-1,NA,TGTGCCAGCAGCGTAGCTAGAACTAGGGGGAATGAGCAGTTCTTC,CASSVARTRGNEQFF
few,TRBV10-3,TRBJ2-5,NA,TGTGCCATCAGTGAAACTGGGGGGCTGGAGACCCAGTACTTC,CAISETGGLETQYF
few,TRBV29-1,TRBJ1-1,NA,TGCAGCGTTGTCGGACCGAACACTGAAGCTTTCTTT,CSVVGPNTEAFF
NA,TRBV7-2,TRBJ2-1,TRBD1,TGTGCCAGCAGCTTAGAGGCCCGGACAGGATTATACGAGCAGTTCTTC,CASSLEARTGLYEQFF
NA,TRBV6-5,TRBJ1-1,NA,TGTGCCAGCAGTTACGGCCCAAGTGAAGCTTTCTTT,CASSYGPSEAFF
NA,TRBV4-1,TRBJ2-1,TRBD2,TGCGCCAGCAGCCAAGTTCCTAGCGGTAGCTCCTACAATGAGCAGTTCTTC,CASSQVPSGSSYNEQFF
NA,TRBV5-1,TRBJ2-3,TRBD2,TGCGCCACCCAGCGGGGGGGGACAGATACGCAGTATTTT,CATQRGGTDTQYF
NA,TRBV12-3/TRBV12-4,TRBJ2-4,NA,TGTGCCAGCAGTTCGGCGGACCGGGCCAAAAACATTCAGTACTTC,CASSSADRAKNIQYF
once,TRBV7-9,TRBJ2-3,NA,TGTGCCAGCAGCTTATGGGGTTCTAGCACAGATACGCAGTATTTT,CASSLWGSSTDTQYF
NA,TRBV6-5,TRBJ2-1,TRBD1,TGTGCCAGCAGTTATTTTCAAGGACAGGGGGATAATGAGCAGTTCTTC,CASSYFQGQGDNEQFF
NA,TRBV29-1,TRBJ1-1,NA,TGCAGCGTTTCTCAGGGTGAGGGCACTGAAGCTTTCTTT,CSVSQGEGTEAFF
NA,TRBV29-1,TRBJ2-5,TRBD2,TGCAGCGTTGAATTGAGCGGGGATACTCAAGAGACCCAGTACTTC,CSVELSGDTQETQYF
NA,TRBV27,TRBJ2-7,NA,TGTGCCAGCAGTGCATACTCCGGGACGGAGAACTCCTACGAGCAGTACTTC,CASSAYSGTENSYEQYF
NA,TRBV5-1,TRBJ1-2,NA,TGCGCCAGCAGCCCGGAGAGGTTGGAAGGCTACACCTTC,CASSPERLEGYTF
few,TRBV12-3/TRBV12-4,TRBJ2-1,NA,TGTGCCAGCAGTTTACGTCAGGGAAACAATGAGCAGTTCTTC,CASSLRQGNNEQFF
NA,TRBV20-1,TRBJ1-5,NA,TGCAGTGCTAGGTCAAGAGATCAGCCCCAGCATTTT,CSARSRDQPQHF
NA,TRBV6-6,TRBJ2-7,TRBD2,TGTGCCAGCAAGACGTCTAGCGGGAGCTACGAGCAGTACTTC,CASKTSSGSYEQYF
once,TRBV12-3/TRBV12-4,TRBJ2-2,NA,TGTGCCAGCGATCTTGGGGGGAATTCGGATGACGGCGGGGAGCTGTTTTTT,CASDLGGNSDDGGELFF
once,TRBV20-1,TRBJ2-7,TRBD2,TGCAGTGCTAGAGGGACTAGCGGGTTTAGCTCCTACGAGCAGTACTTC,CSARGTSGFSSYEQYF
NA,TRBV4-3,TRBJ1-5,NA,TGCGCCAGCAGCCAAGATCTCCCCAATCAGCCCCAGCATTTT,CASSQDLPNQPQHF
NA,TRBV5-1,TRBJ2-7,NA,TGCGCCAGCAGCTTAACGGCGGGAAAGAACGAGCAGTACTTC,CASSLTAGKNEQYF
NA,TRBV5-1,TRBJ2-1,NA,TGCGCCAGCAGCTTTTTGCGATATGAGGATGAGCAGTTCTTC,CASSFLRYEDEQFF
NA,TRBV3-1,TRBJ2-5,NA,TGTGCCAGCAGCCCCGACCATCCGGGGGAGACCCAGTACTTC,CASSPDHPGETQYF
NA,TRBV20-1,TRBJ2-5,TRBD2,TGCAGTGCTGCTAGCGGGAGGGCTGAAGAGACCCAGTACTTC,CSAASGRAEETQYF
NA,TRBV4-1,TRBJ2-3,NA,TGCGCCAGCAGCCAAGATTCTCCCAGTAGGGGCGATACGCAGTATTTT,CASSQDSPSRGDTQYF
NA,TRBV29-1,TRBJ2-7,NA,TGCAGCGTGGTGGTCCTTCACTACGAGCAGTACTTC,CSVVVLHYEQYF
NA,TRBV29-1,TRBJ2-5,NA,TGCAGCGGGAAACCCACAGGAGAAGAGACCCAGTACTTC,CSGKPTGEETQYF
NA,TRBV27,TRBJ2-1,TRBD2,TGTGCCAGCAGTTTATGGACTAGCGGGAGGGACAGGGGTGAGCAGTTCTTC,CASSLWTSGRDRGEQFF
NA,TRBV29-1,TRBJ2-1,NA,TGCAGCGTCCAGGACTGGCAATTGGGGGAGCAGTTCTTC,CSVQDWQLGEQFF
many,TRBV5-1,TRBJ2-7,NA,TGCGCCAGCAGCTTGTACGGAGGCTCCTACGAGCAGTACTTC,CASSLYGGSYEQYF
NA,TRBV20-1,TRBJ2-1,TRBD2,TGCAGTGTTAAACGGTGGCTAGCGGTGAACAATGAGCAGTTCTTC,CSVKRWLAVNNEQFF
NA,TRBV2,TRBJ2-1,NA,TGTGCCAGCAGAGAAGAGGGGAGCTCCTACAATGAGCAGTTCTTC,CASREEGSSYNEQFF
few,TRBV30,TRBJ2-7,TRBD2,TGTGCCTGGGGACTAGCGGGAACTTATGAGCAGTACTTC,CAWGLAGTYEQYF
NA,TRBV11-2,TRBJ2-1,NA,TGTGCCAGCAGCTTAGGGTGGGGCAGGGAAGGGGTCAATGAGCAGTTCTTC,CASSLGWGREGVNEQFF
NA,TRBV12-3/TRBV12-4,TRBJ2-3,TRBD2,TGTGCCAGCAGTTTATCGCGGGGGGCGGTAGATACGCAGTATTTT,CASSLSRGAVDTQYF